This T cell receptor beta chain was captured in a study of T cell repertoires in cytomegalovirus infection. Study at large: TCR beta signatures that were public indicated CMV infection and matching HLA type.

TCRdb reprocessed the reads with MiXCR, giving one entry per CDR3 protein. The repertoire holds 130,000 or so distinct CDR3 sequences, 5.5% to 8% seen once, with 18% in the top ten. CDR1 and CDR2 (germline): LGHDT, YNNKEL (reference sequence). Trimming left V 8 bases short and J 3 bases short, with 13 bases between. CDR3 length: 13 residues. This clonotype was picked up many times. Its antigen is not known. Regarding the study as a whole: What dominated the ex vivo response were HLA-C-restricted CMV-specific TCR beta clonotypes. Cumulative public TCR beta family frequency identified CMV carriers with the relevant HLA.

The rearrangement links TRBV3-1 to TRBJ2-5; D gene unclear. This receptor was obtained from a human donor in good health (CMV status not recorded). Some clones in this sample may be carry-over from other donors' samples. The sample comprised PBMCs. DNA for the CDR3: TGTGCCAGCGGACCGTCGACCAAAGAGACCCAGTACTTC. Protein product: CASGPSTKETQYF.